This T cell receptor (beta chain) was recovered during a study of control samples from healthy donors and cancer patients. The count of this clone is one. Germline assignment: CDR1 SQVTM and CDR2 ANQGSEA. CDR3 length equals 10 residues. V dropped 7 bases and J dropped 8 bases, with 8 bases sitting between them. Assay: immunoSEQ multiplex PCR; the TCRdb copy retains only in-frame clones and omits some. Among 120,000 to 150,000 clones listed, more than 85% were seen once. V and J are TRBV29-1 and TRBJ2-2; tentatively, D is TRBD1 or TRBD2 (5 bases each). This clonotype was sampled from a man aged 30-40 years in good health. Sequenced input: blood. Here the CDR3 DNA reads TGCAGCGCCGGGGCGGGGGAGCTGTTTTTT. Amino acid sequence: CSAGAGELFF.